This T cell receptor (beta chain) was found in a study of cytomegalovirus exposure and HLA in healthy donors. Study observations and caveats: Researchers had no immune exposure information except CMV serostatus available. In a later analysis, across HLA loci, associated TCR counts were highest for DRB1, lowest for HLA-C.

The CDR3 runs to 16 residues. The V segment lost 1 base and the J segment 5 bases; nucleotides outside the gene matches: 5. CDR1 and CDR2 from the germline V gene are SGHDT and YYEEEE. Concerning this clone itself: The antigen is not known.

The PCR contained 60 Vbeta and 13 Jbeta primers. Only in-frame clones appear in the TCRdb table, and some are missing; sequencing was by immunoSEQ multiplex PCR. The sample contains 100,000 to 150,000 clones, 70% to 85% of which appear only once. Sequencing was performed on PBMCs. The receptor was derived from a woman in her thirties or forties in good health and CMV-seropositive. This chain uses TRBV5-6 with TRBJ2-5; 13 nucleotides line up with TRBD2. CDR3 protein: CASSLTSGRAGETQYF. CDR3 DNA sequence: TGTGCCAGCAGCTTGACTAGCGGGAGGGCCGGTGAGACCCAGTACTTC.